The entry below describes one TCR beta chain. The record originates from a study of cytomegalovirus exposure and HLA in healthy donors. This CDR3 has 16 residues. V lost 0 bases, J lost 1 base, and 7 bases lay in between. Germline assignment: CDR1 LNHDA and CDR2 SQIVND (reference sequence). 60 Vbeta and 13 Jbeta primers were used in PCR. Data came from immunoSEQ multiplex PCR; TCRdb stores just in-frame clones and leaves some out. The sample contains roughly 100,000 clones, about 70% of which appear only once. The receptor was derived from a boy younger than 18 in good health and CMV-seronegative. The material sequenced was PBMCs. This chain uses TRBV19 with TRBJ2-6; weak D call: TRBD2 (6 bases). CDR3 DNA sequence: TGTGCCAGTAGTATAGATGGGGGGTCTGGGGCCAACGTCCTGACTTTC. It is translated as CASSIDGGSGANVLTF. Based on the CDR3 plus reference TRBV19 and TRBJ2-6, the full variable domain is DGGITQSPKYLFRKEGQNVTLSCEQNLNHDAMYWYRQDPGQGLRLIYYSQIVNDFQKGDIAEGYSVSREKKESFPLTVTSAQKNPTAFYLCASSIDGGSGANVLTFGAGSRLTVL.